These 26 T cell receptor beta chains were sequenced from one sample in a study of shared clonotypes between healthy human individuals. Produced via immunoSEQ multiplex PCR; TCRdb's table is partial and in-frame only. The sample records about 690,000 clones, roughly 88% being singletons. Input material: memory CD8+ T cells from PBMCs. Noted subset: CD45RO+ cells pooled with CCR7-negative TemRA cells. The source is a young man in good health. Some clones in this sample may be carry-over from other donors' samples.

The J gene is TRBJ2-5, the V gene TRBV5-1, with 8 bases that match TRBD1. Germline V gene data show CDR1 as SGHRS and CDR2 as YFSETQ. The CDR3 length is 16 residues. V lost 0 bases to trimming and J lost 5 bases; unmatched junction nucleotides: 9. This CDR3 reads CASSLGSQGAWETQYF. CDR3 DNA sequence: TGCGCCAGCAGCTTGGGTTCGCAGGGGGCTTGGGAGACCCAGTACTTC.

The gene calls are TRBV5-4 and TRBJ2-5; D is possibly TRBD1 or TRBD2 (5 bases each). The end of the DNA is better explained by TRBJ2-7, so the J call may be wrong. The CDR3 is 14 amino acids. The V gene's germline CDR1 is SGHNT and CDR2 YYREEE (reference sequence). CDR3 nucleotides: TGTGCCAGCAGTTCGGGACGCTCGGACTACGAGCAGTACTTC. It yields the protein CASSSGRSDYEQYF.

The genes are TRBV4-3 and TRBJ2-2, with no clear D. Trimming removed 4 bases at V and 0 bases at J, with 12 bases between. The CDR3 has 16 amino acids. Germline CDR1 and CDR2: LGHNA and YSLEER. The CDR3 spells CASSLDDIANTGELFF. The CDR3 region has the DNA TGCGCCAGCAGCCTGGATGACATCGCGAACACCGGGGAGCTGTTTTTT.

The chain has TRBV7-9 and TRBJ1-3; D is uncertain. Between the trimmed V and J ends, which lost 5 bases and 0 bases, there was a span of 11 bases. CDR3 length: 15 amino acids. Looked up from germline, CDR1 is SEHNR and CDR2 is FQNEAQ (reference sequence). The CDR3, as DNA: TGTGCCAGCAGCCCTCGCGTATACTCTGGAAACACCATATATTTT. Its protein is CASSPRVYSGNTIYF.

V gene TRBV9 combines with J gene TRBJ2-7; 7 nucleotides match TRBD2. Germline V lookup: CDR1 SGDLS, CDR2 YYNGEE. V was clipped by 3 bases and J by 2 bases; unmatched bases: 5. This CDR3 is 14 amino acids long. The DNA of the CDR3 is TGTGCCAGCAGCGCCGGGGCGGGGGCCTACGAGCAGTACTTC. Encoded protein: CASSAGAGAYEQYF.

The chain has TRBV6-1 and TRBJ2-7; no clear D gene. CDR3 size: 14 residues. Germline values: CDR1 MNHNS, CDR2 SASEGT. The V and J ends lost 1 base and 3 bases respectively, with 10 bases between them. The chain's CDR3 is CASSEEDRVYEQYF. The DNA of the CDR3 is TGTGCCAGCAGTGAAGAGGATAGGGTCTACGAGCAGTACTTC.

V is TRBV7-8 and J is TRBJ2-1, with 8 bases identical to TRBD2. The germline CDR1 and CDR2 sequences are SGHVS and FQNEAQ. This CDR3 comprises 17 residues. The junction had 17 bases not matched to a gene; V was cut back by 4 bases and J by 9 bases. The CDR3 nucleotides read TGTGCCAGCAGCTCGGGGAAAAGCGGGAGCTTAATCGTTGAGCAGTTCTTC. Amino acids: CASSSGKSGSLIVEQFF.

V gene TRBV28 combines with J gene TRBJ2-3, with D possibly matching TRBD1 (6 bases). V was shortened by 4 bases and J by 2 bases, with 19 bases between the two germline ends. CDR3 length equals 17 residues. Germline V gene data show CDR1 as MDHEN and CDR2 as SYDVKM. The CDR3 loop reads CASSSARQEIYTDTQYF. DNA of the CDR3: TGTGCCAGCAGTTCCGCCCGACAGGAAATCTACACAGATACGCAGTATTTT. The variable domain in full, completed from reference TRBV28 and TRBJ2-3, reads DVKVTQSSRYLVKRTGEKVFLECVQDMDHENMFWYRQDPGLGLRLIYFSYDVKMKEKGDIPEGYSVSREKKERFSLILESASTNQTSMYLCASSSARQEIYTDTQYFGPGTRLTVL.

This clone was found a few times. V usage is TRBV7-9 and J usage is TRBJ1-1; D not certain. The germline V gene encodes CDR1 SEHNR and CDR2 FQNEAQ (reference sequence). V gave up 0 bases and J gave up 7 bases, with 9 bases separating them. CDR3 size: 13 residues. The CDR3 nucleotides are TGTGCCAGCAGCTTAGCGGGGTCCTTTGAAGCTTTCTTT. Amino acids: CASSLAGSFEAFF.

This clone was observed a single time. J is TRBJ2-7 and V is TRBV4-2, with TRBD1 matching over 12 bases. CDR1 is LGHNA and CDR2 is YNFKEQ in the germline V gene. The CDR3 totals 17 residues. V was clipped by 0 bases and J by 4 bases; unmatched bases: 7. CDR3 protein: CASSQDLWDRGRYEQYF. Here the CDR3 DNA reads TGTGCCAGCAGCCAAGATTTATGGGACAGGGGGCGATACGAGCAGTACTTC.

CDR3 DNA: TGTGCCAGCAGTTTTGGTCTTGGCAGGGAGACCCAGTACTTC. Its translation: CASSFGLGRETQYF. V is TRBV27 and J is TRBJ2-5, with D unclear. Germline lookup yields CDR1 MNHEY and CDR2 SMNVEV (reference sequence). The CDR3 runs to 14 residues. Trimming removed 3 bases at V and 5 bases at J, with 13 bases between.

V is TRBV13 and J is TRBJ2-1; 7 bases are shared with TRBD1. Germline V gene data show CDR1 as PRHDT and CDR2 as FYEKMQ (reference sequence). This CDR3 comprises 15 residues. V lost 2 bases and J lost 5; bases outside the gene matches: 6. The CDR3 region has the DNA TGTGCCAGCAGCTTACCGGGACAGAAGAACAATGAGCAGTTCTTC. This translates into CASSLPGQKNNEQFF.

As to this clone: Other DNA sequences within the sample encode an identical CDR3. V gene TRBV9 combines with J gene TRBJ2-7; 7 bases line up with TRBD1. The CDR3 has 13 residues. The V gene end was trimmed by 3 bases and the J gene end by 3 bases; junction bases not matched to a gene: 3. Germline assignment: CDR1 SGDLS and CDR2 YYNGEE. The CDR3 region has the DNA TGTGCCAGCAGCGCGGGGACAGACTACGAGCAGTACTTC. Protein product: CASSAGTDYEQYF.

This chain links TRBV4-1 with TRBJ1-2; D possibly corresponds to TRBD1 (6 bases). Trimming removed 4 bases at V and 4 bases at J, with 7 bases between. The CDR3 is 12 amino acids. The V gene's germline CDR1 is MGHRA and CDR2 YSYEKL. CDR3 sequence (DNA): TGCGCCAGCAGCCCGACAGGCTATGGCTACACCTTC. This sequence encodes CASSPTGYGYTF.

V and J are TRBV27 and TRBJ2-7; D possibly corresponds to TRBD1 (5 bases). The CDR3 consists of 16 residues. The germline CDR1 and CDR2 sequences are MNHEY and SMNVEV (reference sequence). V was cut by 8 bases and J by 5 bases, with 25 bases left in between. The CDR3 nucleotides are TGTGCCAGCTCATCCTCATGGGGCGAGATACCTAACGAGCAGTACTTC. Residues: CASSSSWGEIPNEQYF.

The chain employs TRBV30 and TRBJ2-7; D is perhaps TRBD2 (6 bases). V lost 0 bases and J 2 bases, leaving 17 bases between the germline ends. The CDR3 is 16 residues long. CDR1 is GTSNPN, CDR2 SVGIG, per germline (reference sequence). CDR3 protein: CAWSVLEGIQTYEQYF. The DNA of the CDR3 is TGTGCCTGGAGTGTTTTGGAGGGGATCCAAACCTACGAGCAGTACTTC.

This clone has just one count. The CDR3 reads CASSSGQEQFF. CDR3 nucleotide sequence: TGTGCCAGCTCATCGGGACAGGAGCAGTTCTTC. This chain uses TRBV18 with TRBJ2-1, with 7 bases lining up with TRBD1. Trimming at V came to 5 bases and at J to 10 bases, leaving 2 bases not matched to a gene. Per the germline V gene, CDR1 is KGHSH and CDR2 is LQKENI. CDR3 length: 11 amino acids. Full variable domain (outside the CDR3, taken from reference TRBV18 and TRBJ2-1): NAGVMQNPRHLVRRRGQEARLRCSPMKGHSHVYWYRQLPEEGLKFMVYLQKENIIDESGMPKERFSAEFPKEGPSILRIQQVVRGDSAAYFCASSSGQEQFFGPGTRLTVL.

The chain carries TRBV7-3 and TRBJ2-1; the match to TRBD2 covers 8 bases. V gave up 0 bases and J gave up 8 bases; unmatched junction bases: 6. Germline V gene sequence: CDR1 SGHTA, CDR2 FQGTGA. The CDR3 is 15 amino acids. The CDR3 sequence: CASSLTSGKNYEQFF. CDR3 sequence (DNA): TGTGCCAGCAGCTTAACTAGCGGGAAGAACTATGAGCAGTTCTTC. Using reference TRBV7-3 and TRBJ2-1 for the parts outside the CDR3, the full variable domain is GAGVSQTPSNKVTEKGKYVELRCDPISGHTALYWYRQSLGQGPEFLIYFQGTGAADDSGLPNDRFFAVRPEGSVSTLKIQRTERGDSAVYLCASSLTSGKNYEQFFGPGTRLTVL.

The rearrangement uses TRBV6-6 and TRBJ1-1; D not resolved. Trimming pared 4 bases from V and 4 bases from J, leaving 7 bases between. The CDR3 has 12 amino acids. Looked up from germline, CDR1 is MNHNY and CDR2 is SVGAGI (reference sequence). The CDR3 nucleotides read TGTGCCAGCAGTTTCCTCTCCACTGAAGCTTTCTTT. Translated: CASSFLSTEAFF.

The V gene is TRBV15, the J gene TRBJ1-5, with 7 positions matching TRBD1. The CDR3 contains 16 residues. J gave up 2 bases and V 4 bases, and 8 bases lay outside the gene matches. The germline gives CDR1 LNHNV, CDR2 YYDKDF (reference sequence). The CDR3 sequence is CATSTFRGRGNQPQHF. CDR3 nucleotides: TGTGCCACCAGCACGTTCAGGGGGAGAGGCAATCAGCCCCAGCATTTT. Complete variable domain (other parts from reference TRBV15 and TRBJ1-5): DAMVIQNPRYQVTQFGKPVTLSCSQTLNHNVMYWYQQKSSQAPKLLFHYYDKDFNNEADTPDNFQSRRPNTSFCFLDIRSPGLGDTAMYLCATSTFRGRGNQPQHFGDGTRLSIL.

This sequence joins TRBV5-1 and TRBJ1-1, with D hard to call. The CDR3 is 14 amino acids. Trimming took off 0 bases at V and 3 bases at J, with 9 bases between the two ends. Per the germline V gene, CDR1 is SGHRS and CDR2 is YFSETQ. DNA for the CDR3: TGCGCCAGCAGCTTGGCAGAGTTAGACACTGAAGCTTTCTTT. Its translation: CASSLAELDTEAFF.

The chain couples TRBV29-1 to TRBJ2-7, with 7 bases identical to TRBD1. The germline V gene encodes CDR1 SQVTM and CDR2 ANQGSEA. Unmatched junction bases numbered 8, after V lost 4 bases and J lost 2 bases. This CDR3 spans 14 amino acids. CDR3 residues: CSVVRRDSTYEQYF. The CDR3 nucleotides are TGCAGCGTTGTACGCCGGGACAGTACCTACGAGCAGTACTTC.

This chain links TRBV27 with TRBJ2-1; tentatively, D is TRBD1 or TRBD2 (5 bases each). This CDR3 region has 16 residues. Germline lookup yields CDR1 MNHEY and CDR2 SMNVEV (reference sequence). V lost 4 bases and J lost 0, with 13 bases in between. The CDR3 protein is CASSSRDRSSYNEQFF. DNA of the CDR3: TGTGCCAGCAGTTCGAGGGACCGCAGCTCCTACAATGAGCAGTTCTTC.

The CDR3 sequence: CASSSGTHPYEQYF. The CDR3 bases are TGTGCCAGCAGCTCCGGGACTCATCCCTACGAGCAGTACTTC. This chain uses TRBV11-3 with TRBJ2-5, with a weak D call TRBD2 (6 bases). The J call may be faulty, since TRBJ2-7 better matches the DNA end. Germline CDR1 is SGHNT and CDR2 is YENEEA. The CDR3 consists of 14 residues.

The CDR3 sequence: CASSLRTGNIQYF. CDR3 nucleotides: TGTGCCAGCAGCTTAAGGACAGGGAACATTCAGTACTTC. The V gene is TRBV5-8, the J gene TRBJ2-4; 8 nucleotides match TRBD1. The germline CDR1 and CDR2 sequences are SGHTS and YDEGEE. The CDR3 has 13 residues. V lost 2 bases to trimming and J lost 7 bases; unmatched junction nucleotides: 2.

Comments on this clone: With only one base between it and a far larger clone, this is likely a read error. This rearrangement joins TRBV5-6 to TRBJ1-2; 7 bases are a match to TRBD1. J gave up 4 bases and V 7 bases, and 7 bases lay outside the gene matches. Germline assignment: CDR1 SGHDT and CDR2 YYEEEE. The length of the CDR3 is 13 residues. The CDR3 loop reads CASCGQEGYGYTF. The CDR3, as DNA: TGTGCCAGCTGTGGACAGGAGGGCTATGGCTACACCTTC. The full variable domain, in which reference TRBV5-6 and TRBJ1-2 provide the parts outside the CDR3, is DAGVTQSPTHLIKTRGQQVTLRCSPKSGHDTVSWYQQALGQGPQFIFQYYEEEERQRGNFPDRFSGHQFPNYSSELNVNALLLGDSALYLCASCGQEGYGYTFGSGTRLTVV.